This entry concerns a single T cell receptor beta chain. Its cognate antigen is unknown. The data stem from a study of beta chain features in type 1 diabetes. About the study: Examined across all samples were about 110,000,000 sorted cells. Findings and caveats of the study: Naive, central memory and regulatory TCRB repertoires appeared more similar among patients than healthy donors.

Isolated RNA was reverse transcribed in full, so expressed TCRB transcripts were sequenced. Generated by immunoSEQ multiplex PCR, the TCRdb table keeps only in-frame clones and is missing some. The sample lists around 320,000 clones, less than 15% occurring once. CD4+ cells of the naive, central memory, regulatory and stem cell-like memory types were sorted via CD45RO/CCR7/CD25/CD127/CD95/CD27. In all sorted populations, purity surpassed 95%. This CDR3 has 13 residues. V was trimmed by 5 bases and J by 1 base, leaving 8 bases between them. CDR1 and CDR2 (germline): SSHAT, FNYEAQ (reference sequence). The specimen was central memory CD4+ T cells from blood. This clonotype originated in a man under 40 in good health. V is TRBV7-7 and J is TRBJ2-5; the D is unclear. CDR3 sequence reads: CASSADRQETQYF. The CDR3 region has the DNA TGTGCCAGCAGCGCCGACCGCCAAGAGACCCAGTACTTC.